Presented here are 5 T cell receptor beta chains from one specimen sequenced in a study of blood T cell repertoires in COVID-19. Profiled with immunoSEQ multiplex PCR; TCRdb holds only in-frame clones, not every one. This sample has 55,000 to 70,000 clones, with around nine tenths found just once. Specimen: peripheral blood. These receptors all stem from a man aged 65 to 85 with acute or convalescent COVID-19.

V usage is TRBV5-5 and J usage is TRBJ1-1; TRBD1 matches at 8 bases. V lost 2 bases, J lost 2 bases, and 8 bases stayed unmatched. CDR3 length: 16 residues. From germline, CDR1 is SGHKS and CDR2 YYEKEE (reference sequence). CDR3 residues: CASSLQGGLGNTEAFF. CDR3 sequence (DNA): TGTGCCAGCAGCTTACAGGGGGGCTTAGGCAACACTGAAGCTTTCTTT.

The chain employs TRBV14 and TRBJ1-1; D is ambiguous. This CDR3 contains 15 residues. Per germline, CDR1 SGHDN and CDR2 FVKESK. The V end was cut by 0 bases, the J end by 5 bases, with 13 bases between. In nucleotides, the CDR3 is TGTGCCAGCAGCCAAGATCTACGGGAGGGAACTGAAGCTTTCTTT. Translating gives CASSQDLREGTEAFF.

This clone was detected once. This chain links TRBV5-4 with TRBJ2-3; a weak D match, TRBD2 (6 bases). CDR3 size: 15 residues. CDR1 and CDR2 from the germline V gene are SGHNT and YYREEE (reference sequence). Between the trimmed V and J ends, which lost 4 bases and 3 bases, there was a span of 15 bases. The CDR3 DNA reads TGTGCCAGCAGCCCGGCGGGGAGTGGGACAGATACGCAGTATTTT. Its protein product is CASSPAGSGTDTQYF.

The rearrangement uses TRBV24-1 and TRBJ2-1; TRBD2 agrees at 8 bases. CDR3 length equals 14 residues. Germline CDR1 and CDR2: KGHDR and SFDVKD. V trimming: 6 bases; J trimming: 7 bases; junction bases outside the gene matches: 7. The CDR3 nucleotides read TGTGCCACCAGTATCGCGGGAGGACTAAATGAGCAGTTCTTC. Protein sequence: CATSIAGGLNEQFF.

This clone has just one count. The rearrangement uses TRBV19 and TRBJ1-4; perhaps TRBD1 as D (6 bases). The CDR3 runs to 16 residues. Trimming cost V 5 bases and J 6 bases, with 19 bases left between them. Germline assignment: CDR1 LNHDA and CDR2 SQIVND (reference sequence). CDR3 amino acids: CASSQSKQGGYEKLFF. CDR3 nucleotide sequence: TGTGCCAGTAGTCAATCTAAACAGGGCGGGTATGAAAAACTGTTTTTT.